These 10 T cell receptor beta chains were sequenced from one sample in a study of T cell responses to AZD1222 COVID-19 vaccine (dated by TCRdb to 2020 to 2022). Sample time point, as interpreted from the label and publication: about 28 days (+/-7) after the second vaccine dose. The meaning of the sample's treatment or condition label: meningococcal conjugate vaccine given as trial control. The receptor library was made with the immunoSEQ multiplex PCR assay. The immuneACCESS repertoire file appears here via TCRdb, limited to in-frame rearrangements. These files lack a portion of the clones; in checked studies, under half of the deficit traces to unresolved V genes, and the cause of the others is not known. This sample is represented by 130,000 to 150,000 clones; 88% of them were singletons. Of the sample, 4.5% to 5.5% is held by the ten largest clones. The sequenced sample was peripheral blood, obtained 28 days after the second dose of the MenACWY control vaccine. These receptors were collected from an adult who received the MenACWY meningococcal vaccine as a control.

This sequence joins TRBV19 and TRBJ2-3, with TRBD2 matching over 12 bases. The ends lost 8 bases at V and 0 bases at J; junction bases unmatched: 0. The germline CDR1 and CDR2 sequences are LNHDA and SQIVND (reference sequence). This CDR3 spans 14 amino acids. The CDR3 loop is CASGTSGSTDTQYF. DNA of the CDR3: TGTGCCAGTGGGACTAGCGGGAGCACAGATACGCAGTATTTT.

This chain uses TRBV7-2 with TRBJ2-5; no definite D call. Trimming cost V 2 bases and J 5 bases, with 9 bases left between them. The germline gives CDR1 SGHTA, CDR2 FQGNSA. The CDR3 is made up of 13 amino acids. The CDR3 nucleotides are TGTGCCAGCAGCTTAACGAGCTTGGAGACCCAGTACTTC. It codes for CASSLTSLETQYF. Based on the CDR3 plus reference TRBV7-2 and TRBJ2-5, the full variable domain is GAGVSQSPSNKVTEKGKDVELRCDPISGHTALYWYRQSLGQGLEFLIYFQGNSAPDKSGLPSDRFSAERTGGSVSTLTIQRTQQEDSAVYLCASSLTSLETQYFGPGTRLLVL.

V gene TRBV5-1 combines with J gene TRBJ2-1; D possibly uses TRBD1 or TRBD2 (5 bases each). The CDR3 contains 16 residues. The germline CDR1 and CDR2 sequences are SGHRS and YFSETQ. Deletions cut 4 bases from V and 0 bases from J, with 14 bases between. CDR3 residues: CASSLRGASSYNEQFF. The CDR3 DNA reads as TGCGCCAGCAGCCTGAGGGGTGCGAGCTCCTACAATGAGCAGTTCTTC.

The gene calls are TRBV19 and TRBJ1-5; TRBD1 is a possible D gene (6 bases). The CDR3 is 14 residues long. Trimming stripped 2 bases from V and 4 bases from J, with 9 bases between. The germline CDR1 and CDR2 sequences are LNHDA and SQIVND (reference sequence). The CDR3 bases are TGTGCCAGTAGTATAAAAACAGGGAATCAGCCCCAGCATTTT. This sequence encodes CASSIKTGNQPQHF.

The gene calls are TRBV30 and TRBJ2-5; no clear D. CDR3 length equals 11 residues. V was trimmed by 0 bases and J by 5 bases, leaving 4 bases between them. CDR1 and CDR2 from the germline V gene are GTSNPN and SVGIG (reference sequence). CDR3 amino acids: CAWSVQETQYF. In DNA, the CDR3 is TGTGCCTGGAGTGTTCAGGAGACCCAGTACTTC.

This clone was seen a single time. This chain uses TRBV2 with TRBJ2-1; unclear D gene. The germline V gene has CDR1 SNHLY and CDR2 FYNNEI. With 8 bases removed from V and 6 bases from J, the gap between germline ends came to 20 bases. This CDR3 is 15 amino acids long. CDR3 region: CASEPVDGVVNEQFF. DNA for the CDR3: TGTGCCAGCGAGCCAGTAGATGGAGTCGTCAATGAGCAGTTCTTC.

The gene calls are TRBV7-2 and TRBJ2-2; 7 nucleotides match TRBD2. J lost 3 bases, V lost 5 bases, and 6 bases had no gene match. The CDR3 has 15 amino acids. Germline CDR1 SGHTA, CDR2 FQGNSA. The CDR3 DNA reads as TGTGCCAGCAGCCGCAGCGGGGAGTACACCGGGGAGCTGTTTTTT. Amino acid sequence: CASSRSGEYTGELFF.

This chain uses TRBV3-1 (or the pseudogene TRBV3-2) with TRBJ2-1; TRBD1 agrees at 8 bases. The CDR3 contains 16 residues. The junction had 10 bases not matched to a gene; V was cut back by 0 bases and J by 9 bases. The germline V gene has CDR1 LGHDT and CDR2 YNNKEL (reference sequence). The CDR3 here is CASSQDQGAFSSEQFF. The CDR3 DNA reads as TGTGCCAGCAGCCAAGATCAGGGGGCCTTTTCTAGTGAGCAGTTCTTC.

The chain is built from TRBV28 and TRBJ1-1; the D gene is possibly TRBD1 (6 bases). CDR1 MDHEN and CDR2 SYDVKM come from the germline V gene. The CDR3 covers 13 residues. V lost 5 bases to trimming and J lost 4 bases, with 11 bases between them. CDR3 residues: CASSLRQATEAFF. CDR3 nucleotides: TGTGCCAGCAGTCTGAGACAGGCCACTGAAGCTTTCTTT.

The V call is TRBV9, the J call TRBJ1-2; D gene unclear. V dropped 4 bases and J dropped 1 base, with 20 bases sitting between them. CDR1 and CDR2 (germline): SGDLS, YYNGEE. This CDR3 spans 17 amino acids. The CDR3 sequence is CASSPHVSGLLNYGYTF. The CDR3 coding sequence is TGTGCCAGCAGCCCCCATGTGTCAGGCCTACTTAACTATGGCTACACCTTC.